The entry below gives a single T cell receptor beta chain sequence along with its context. This specimen comes from a study of blood T cell repertoires in COVID-19. Study-wide background: T cells, B-cell-depleted T cells, or PBMCs supplied cDNA or gDNA.

CDR1 MNHEY and CDR2 SMNVEV come from the germline V gene (reference sequence). The J segment lost 5 bases and the V segment lost 3 bases, leaving 5 bases of the junction unmatched. The CDR3 extends over 14 amino acids. TCRdb's table, derived via immunoSEQ multiplex PCR, lists solely in-frame clones and lacks some. This table holds about 140,000 clones, 75% to 85% found once. The chain carries TRBV27 and TRBJ2-7; 9 bases are shared with TRBD1. This receptor was taken from a man over 45 with acute or convalescent COVID-19. Sequencing was performed on peripheral blood. The CDR3, as DNA: TGTGCCAGCAGTTTCGACAGGGGGAGCCACGAGCAGTACTTC. Translated: CASSFDRGSHEQYF.